The present T cell receptor beta chain was sequenced within a study of shared clonotypes between healthy human individuals. For the study at large: Each donor contributed plates that comprised three CD4 naive, three CD4 memory, two CD8 naive and one CD8 memory. Broader study findings: Non-shared clonotypes were found to have lower generation probabilities than the clonotypes that were shared by all four of the sorted-subset donors.

Cells designated naive CD8 were CD45RO-negative and were positively selected for CCR7, with terminally differentiated effector memory CD45RA+ cells excluded. A remark on this clone: Its antigen is not known. The identical CDR3 is also encoded by other nucleotide sequences in the sample.

Clones were read by immunoSEQ multiplex PCR, and TCRdb kept only the in-frame ones, dropping some. The repertoire holds 2 million or so clones, with roughly 95% as singletons. This CDR3 has 13 amino acids. Germline lookup yields CDR1 MNHEY and CDR2 SVGAGI. V shed 6 bases and J 3 bases; nucleotides not matched to a gene: 4. Source material: naive CD8+ T cells sorted from blood. This chain joins TRBV6-5 and TRBJ2-7; the match to TRBD1 covers 8 bases. The sequence was collected from a man aged 18-30 years in good health. CDR3 residues: CASSPGTGYEQYF. In DNA form, the CDR3 reads TGTGCCAGCAGCCCAGGGACAGGCTACGAGCAGTACTTC.